These 13 T cell receptor beta chains were all obtained from the same sample, sequenced in a study of blood T cells in healthy people across ages. The use of a sample-barcoded 5' primer and a J-beta primer mix characterized a second PCR of roughly 6 to 11 cycles. TCRdb passed the 5' RACE reads through MiXCR, listing each CDR3 protein once. This sample has approximately 600,000 distinct CDR3 sequences, with 58% found just once. Sequencing was done on a sample of blood. These receptors all come from a man in his sixties in good health.

This clonotype came up once. The chain has TRBV5-6 and TRBJ1-5; TRBD1 matches 8 bases. V lost 4 bases, J lost 2 bases, and 11 bases stayed unmatched. Germline CDR1 reads SGHDT; CDR2 reads YYEEEE. This CDR3 comprises 17 residues. The CDR3 nucleotides read TGTGCCAGCAGCCCTGGGACAGGCCTCTCGGGCAATCAGCCCCAGCATTTT. It is translated as CASSPGTGLSGNQPQHF.

The J gene is TRBJ2-7, the V gene TRBV12-3 or TRBV12-4; 8 positions agree with TRBD2. J was trimmed by 7 bases and V by 6 bases; bases with no gene match: 14. The CDR3 is 15 amino acids. This chain's CDR3 is CASRTQSGGVSEQYF. The CDR3 DNA is TGTGCCAGCAGAACCCAGTCGGGGGGGGTTTCGGAGCAGTACTTC.

The rearrangement joins TRBV29-1 to TRBJ1-4; the match to TRBD1 covers 7 bases. This CDR3 region has 14 residues. V dropped 6 bases and J dropped 0; count of bases not matched to a gene: 4. Germline-derived CDR1 and CDR2 are SQVTM and ANQGSEA. CDR3 sequence: CSVQGGATNEKLFF. The CDR3 coding sequence is TGCAGCGTCCAGGGGGGGGCAACTAATGAAAAACTGTTTTTT.

The chain links TRBV29-1 to TRBJ2-4; 14 bases fit TRBD2. With 5 bases clipped from V and 0 bases from J, the junction kept 9 bases outside the gene matches. CDR1 and CDR2 from the germline V gene are SQVTM and ANQGSEA. This CDR3 is built from 18 residues. The CDR3 region is CSVSTGLAGAGAKNIQYF. As DNA, the CDR3 is TGCAGCGTTTCAACGGGACTAGCGGGAGCGGGAGCCAAAAACATTCAGTACTTC.

The rearrangement joins TRBV12-3 or TRBV12-4 to TRBJ2-5, with 8 nucleotides matching TRBD1. TRBJ2-7 explains the end of the DNA better; the J call may be wrong. This CDR3 contains 16 residues. DNA of the CDR3: TGTGCCAGCAGTTTAGCGTGGACGACAGGGGTCGACGAGCAGTACTTC. Translating gives CASSLAWTTGVDEQYF.

This clonotype was observed a handful of times. The chain uses TRBV24-1 and TRBJ2-1; the match to TRBD2 covers 8 bases. CDR3 length equals 13 residues. Germline V lookup: CDR1 KGHDR, CDR2 SFDVKD. With 7 bases clipped from V and 8 bases from J, the junction kept 6 bases outside the gene matches. The CDR3 DNA follows: TGTGCCACCAGCGGAACCGGGGGGGATGAGCAGTTCTTC. Its protein product is CATSGTGGDEQFF.

This clonotype was seen only a few times. The chain carries TRBV9 and TRBJ2-5; D unclear. Looked up from germline, CDR1 is SGDLS and CDR2 is YYNGEE. Trimming removed 0 bases from V and 5 bases from J, with 11 bases in between. This CDR3 spans 14 amino acids. CDR3 coding DNA: TGTGCCAGCAGCGTAGGGGTAGCAGCGGAGACCCAGTACTTC. It yields the protein CASSVGVAAETQYF. The full variable domain, its missing parts supplied by reference TRBV9 and TRBJ2-5, is DSGVTQTPKHLITATGQRVTLRCSPRSGDLSVYWYQQSLDQGLQFLIQYYNGEERAKGNILERFSAQQFPDLHSELNLSSLELGDSALYFCASSVGVAAETQYFGPGTRLLVL.

The chain has TRBV12-3 or TRBV12-4 and TRBJ2-3; D may correspond to TRBD1 or TRBD2 (5 bases each). V lost 3 bases and J lost 5, with 12 bases in between. The CDR3 totals 14 residues. Here the CDR3 DNA reads TGTGCCAGCAGTTTTGCCTGGGACGGAGATACGCAGTATTTT. Amino acid sequence: CASSFAWDGDTQYF.

This rearrangement joins TRBV29-1 to TRBJ2-3, with D tentatively TRBD2 (6 bases). With 1 base removed from V and 6 bases from J, the gap between germline ends came to 20 bases. This CDR3 contains 16 residues. CDR1 and CDR2 (germline): SQVTM, ANQGSEA. The CDR3 DNA sequence: TGCAGCGTTGAAGGTCGGGGCGGGGTCGCTTCGGATACGCAGTATTTT. Translated: CSVEGRGGVASDTQYF.

The V gene is TRBV13, the J gene TRBJ2-6; D ambiguous. CDR3 length equals 15 residues. V dropped 2 bases and J dropped 2 bases, with 7 bases sitting between them. Germline CDR1 PRHDT, CDR2 FYEKMQ (reference sequence). Written as DNA, the CDR3 is TGTGCCAGCAGCTTAACGACAACTGGGGCCAACGTCCTGACTTTC. The encoded protein is CASSLTTTGANVLTF.

This rearrangement joins TRBV10-3 to TRBJ2-5, with 7 bases lining up with TRBD1. Germline V gives CDR1 ENHRY, CDR2 SYGVKD. The CDR3 totals 12 residues. Trimming cost V 3 bases and J 9 bases; bases outside gene matches: 4. CDR3 sequence (DNA): TGTGCCATCAGTGATGGGACAGCACCCCAGTACTTC. It codes for CAISDGTAPQYF.

This clonotype has more than one count but fewer than ten. The rearrangement uses TRBV20-1 and TRBJ2-1, with unresolved D. CDR3 length: 14 residues. Germline-derived CDR1 and CDR2 are DFQATT and SNEGSKA (reference sequence). V gave up 0 bases and J gave up 7 bases, with 13 bases separating them. This CDR3 is CSARDLLGRNEQFF. As DNA, the CDR3 is TGCAGTGCTAGAGATCTATTAGGCCGGAATGAGCAGTTCTTC.

As regards this clonotype: One base away lies a much larger clone, so this may be a sequencing read error. The gene calls are TRBV7-2 and TRBJ2-5, with 8 bases fitting TRBD2. V trimming: 1 base; J trimming: 11 bases; junction bases outside the gene matches: 9. The length of the CDR3 is 14 residues. CDR1 and CDR2 (germline): SGHTA, FQGNSA. The CDR3 nucleotides are TGTGCCAGCAGCTTAGTTTCCAGCGGGGGTGAGCAGTACTTC. As protein: CASSLVSSGGEQYF.